These T cell receptor beta chains were read from a single sample in a study of CD8 T cells in Susac syndrome. TCRdb analysed the immunoSEQ multiplex PCR reads with MiXCR anew, one entry per CDR3 protein. The table lists some 140,000 distinct CDR3 sequences, about 90% of them singletons, with approximately 0.24% in the top ten. The specimen was CD8+ T cells from PBMCs. Source of these receptors: a human donor with multiple sclerosis. Both conserved end residues are part of each CDR3. Fields, in order: J gene, V gene, clone size, D gene, CDR3 DNA, CDR3 protein. D genes are given only for firm matches. Clone size appears in some rows only: once, few, many, or a class for an expanded clone.

>TRBJ2-3|TRBV4-1|NA|TRBD1
TGCGCCAGCAGCCAAGTGACAGGGGTTGCAGATACGCAGTATTTT
CASSQVTGVADTQYF
>TRBJ2-3|TRBV12-5|NA|NA
TGTGCTAGTGGTATCTCCCAGGGAGGAACAGATACGCAGTATTTT
CASGISQGGTDTQYF
>TRBJ2-3|TRBV29-1|NA|NA
TGCAGCGTTGAAGGACAACCCGATACGCAGTATTTT
CSVEGQPDTQYF
>TRBJ2-5|TRBV6-2/TRBV6-3|once|TRBD1
TGTGCCAGCAGTTACTCCCCGGGACAGGAGGAGACCCAGTACTTC
CASSYSPGQEETQYF
>TRBJ1-5|TRBV19|NA|NA
TGTGCCAGTAGGTTCCAGGGCTATAGCAATCAGCCCCAGCATTTT
CASRFQGYSNQPQHF
>TRBJ1-1|TRBV29-1|NA|NA
TGCAGCGTTGGTGGGGCGGGTGAGAACACTGAAGCTTTCTTT
CSVGGAGENTEAFF
>TRBJ2-7|TRBV27|NA|NA
TGTGCCAGCAGTTTAGGGGGGATGGGCTACGAGCAGTACTTC
CASSLGGMGYEQYF
>TRBJ2-7|TRBV30|NA|NA
TGTGCCTGGAGTGTAATGGGAGGTACCCAAGACTACGAGCAGTACTTC
CAWSVMGGTQDYEQYF
>TRBJ2-7|TRBV29-1|NA|NA
TGCAGCGCCGATGGGGGCGGACCCTACGAGCAGTACTTC
CSADGGGPYEQYF
>TRBJ1-5|TRBV27|NA|NA
TGTGCCAGCAGTTTAGGCCGACATCAGCCCCAGCATTTT
CASSLGRHQPQHF
>TRBJ2-1|TRBV9|NA|TRBD2
TGTGCCAGCAGCGTAGAATTTGCGGGAGGACCACTGTTCTTC
CASSVEFAGGPLFF
>TRBJ2-1|TRBV19|NA|NA
TGTGCCAGTAGTATCGCAGGTCTCGGAATAAATGAGCAGTTCTTC
CASSIAGLGINEQFF
>TRBJ2-7|TRBV11-2|NA|NA
TGTGCCAGCAGACACACAGCCTACGAGCAGTACTTC
CASRHTAYEQYF
>TRBJ2-5|TRBV29-1|NA|NA
TGCAGCGTTGAAGGCGATTTACAAGGCGTACAAGAGACCCAGTACTTC
CSVEGDLQGVQETQYF
>TRBJ1-5|TRBV12-3/TRBV12-4|NA|NA
TGTGCCAGCAGTTTAGGGGGCATTAATCAGCCCCAGCATTTT
CASSLGGINQPQHF
>TRBJ2-2|TRBV9|NA|TRBD2
TGTGCCAGCAGCGGGGAGACTAGCGGGATCACCGGGGAGCTGTTTTTT
CASSGETSGITGELFF
>TRBJ2-1|TRBV5-1|NA|NA
TGCGCCAGCAGACCGGGACGGAGTATTAACAATGAGCAGTTCTTC
CASRPGRSINNEQFF
>TRBJ2-5|TRBV6-5|NA|NA
TGTGCCAGCAGTCCCGGGGCTATCTCCAGGGAGACCCAGTACTTC
CASSPGAISRETQYF
>TRBJ2-7|TRBV15|few|TRBD2
TGTGCCACCAGCAAAGCCAGGGAGGGAACCTACGAGCAGTACTTC
CATSKAREGTYEQYF
>TRBJ2-3|TRBV7-8|NA|NA
TGTGCCAGCAGCTTAGAGGGCGGCACAGATACGCAGTATTTT
CASSLEGGTDTQYF
>TRBJ2-1|TRBV29-1|NA|TRBD2
TGCAGCGTTGTCGGGCTAGCGGGAGTAGGAAATGAGCAGTTCTTC
CSVVGLAGVGNEQFF
>TRBJ2-6|TRBV7-2|NA|NA
TGTGCCAGCAGCTTTGCGGGCAGTTACACTGGGGCCAACGTCCTGACTTTC
CASSFAGSYTGANVLTF
>TRBJ1-1|TRBV7-9|NA|TRBD1
TGTGCCAGCAGCCGGACAGGGGTTACTGAAGCTTTCTTT
CASSRTGVTEAFF